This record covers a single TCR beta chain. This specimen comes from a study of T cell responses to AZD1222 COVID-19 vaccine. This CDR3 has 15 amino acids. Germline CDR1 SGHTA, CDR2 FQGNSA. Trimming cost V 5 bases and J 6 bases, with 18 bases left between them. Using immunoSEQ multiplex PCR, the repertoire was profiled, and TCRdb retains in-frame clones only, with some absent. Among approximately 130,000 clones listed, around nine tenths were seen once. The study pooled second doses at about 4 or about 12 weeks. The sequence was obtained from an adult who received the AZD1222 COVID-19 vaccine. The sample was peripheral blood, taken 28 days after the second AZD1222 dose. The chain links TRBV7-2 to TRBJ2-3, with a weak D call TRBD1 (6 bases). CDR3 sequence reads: CASSQDSFLGDTQYF. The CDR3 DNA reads TGTGCCAGCAGCCAGGACAGCTTCCTAGGGGATACGCAGTATTTT.